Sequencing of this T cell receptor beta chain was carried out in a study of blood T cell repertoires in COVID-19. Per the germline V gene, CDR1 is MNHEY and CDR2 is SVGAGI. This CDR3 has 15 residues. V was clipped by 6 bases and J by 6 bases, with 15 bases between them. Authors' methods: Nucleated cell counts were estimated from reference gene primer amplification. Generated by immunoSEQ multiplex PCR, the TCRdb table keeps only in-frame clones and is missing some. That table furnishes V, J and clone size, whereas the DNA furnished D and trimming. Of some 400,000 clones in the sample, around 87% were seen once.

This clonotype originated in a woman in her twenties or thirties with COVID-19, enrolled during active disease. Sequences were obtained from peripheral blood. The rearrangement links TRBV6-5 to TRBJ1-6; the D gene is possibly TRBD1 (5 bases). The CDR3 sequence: CASSLIGTFNSPLHF. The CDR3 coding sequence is TGTGCCAGCAGCCTGATTGGGACTTTTAATTCACCCCTCCACTTT.